The 14 T cell receptor beta chains in this list originate from one sample, sequenced in a study of regulatory T cells in long-lasting Graves disease. Time point noted: newly diagnosed GD, antithyroid drugs for less than 3 months. PBMCs were the source of the RNA used for TCR sequencing. The authors built TCR beta libraries using iRepertoire HTBI primers and Arm-PCR of CDR3 regions. TCRdb itself ran the multiplex PCR reads through MiXCR, one entry per CDR3 protein. The sample shows roughly 320,000 distinct CDR3 sequences, roughly a sixth of them seen only once. The sample also formed part of further work on T cells in Graves' hyperthyroidism and ophthalmopathy.

The sample in question was peripheral blood mononuclear cells (PBMCs), obtained at new diagnosis, from a patient treated with antithyroid drugs. The receptors come from a man aged 40-49 years with Graves disease.

This clonotype was counted a few times. The rearrangement uses TRBV5-1 and TRBJ2-5; 7 nucleotides match TRBD1. Trimming at V came to 5 bases and at J to 4 bases, leaving 8 bases not matched to a gene. This CDR3 is built from 14 residues. Germline values: CDR1 SGHRS, CDR2 YFSETQ. The DNA for the CDR3 is TGCGCCAGCAGTTTACAGGGGCGCGGAGAGACCCAGTACTTC. It codes for CASSLQGRGETQYF.

This clonotype was seen ten or more times. V and J are TRBV7-2 and TRBJ2-2; possibly TRBD1 or TRBD2 for D (5 bases each). Germline V gene lookup returns CDR1 SGHTA and CDR2 FQGNSA. The CDR3 runs to 16 residues. Deletions cut 5 bases from V and 5 bases from J, with 18 bases between. For the CDR3, the DNA is TGTGCCAGCAGCCCAGACGGGGCGGCAAGAACCGGGGAGCTGTTTTTT. Its translation is CASSPDGAARTGELFF.

This chain links TRBV4-1 with TRBJ2-4, with D perhaps matching TRBD2 (6 bases). The V and J ends lost 0 bases and 5 bases respectively, with 14 bases between them. The CDR3 covers 16 residues. The germline gives CDR1 MGHRA, CDR2 YSYEKL. CDR3 in amino acids: CASSQEVRGGENIQYF. CDR3 sequence (DNA): TGCGCCAGCAGCCAAGAAGTGCGGGGTGGGGAAAACATTCAGTACTTC.

Many counts were recorded for this clonotype. The chain couples TRBV5-1 to TRBJ1-3; no clear D. The V and J ends lost 0 bases and 4 bases respectively, with 17 bases between them. The CDR3 covers 17 residues. Germline V gene lookup returns CDR1 SGHRS and CDR2 YFSETQ. CDR3 nucleotide sequence: TGCGCCAGCAGCTTGGCCCCCCAAGGGATCACCGGAAACACCATATATTTT. Its protein is CASSLAPQGITGNTIYF.

The rearrangement joins TRBV28 to TRBJ1-2; maybe TRBD1 (6 bases). V lost 2 bases and J lost 5, with 15 bases in between. CDR1 and CDR2 from the germline V gene are MDHEN and SYDVKM. This CDR3 contains 15 residues. For the CDR3, the DNA is TGTGCCAGCAGTTTAGGGGGCCGGGGGAGATATGGCTACACCTTC. It specifies CASSLGGRGRYGYTF.

This clonotype has ten or more counts. V usage is TRBV18 and J usage is TRBJ2-1; no definite D call. Germline loops: CDR1 KGHSH, CDR2 LQKENI. The CDR3 runs to 15 residues. Trimming took 2 bases from V and 0 from J, leaving 8 bases between them. This chain's CDR3 is CASSPASSSYNEQFF. Here the CDR3 DNA reads TGTGCCAGCTCACCAGCCAGCAGCTCCTACAATGAGCAGTTCTTC.

The V call is TRBV12-3 or TRBV12-4, the J call TRBJ2-5; possible D gene TRBD1, 5 bases. The V gene lost 2 bases and the J gene lost 5 bases, with 12 bases spanning the gap. This CDR3 region has 14 residues. As DNA, the CDR3 is TGTGCCAGCAGTTTATTGGGGCCTCGGGAGACCCAGTACTTC. Translating it yields CASSLLGPRETQYF.

V is TRBV3-1 and J is TRBJ1-2; TRBD1 matches at 7 bases. Germline V gene data show CDR1 as LGHDT and CDR2 as YNNKEL (reference sequence). This CDR3 has 15 amino acids. V shed 0 bases, J shed 5 bases, and the junction held 6 bases outside the gene matches. CDR3 residues: CASSQDYGRGYGYTF. The CDR3, as DNA: TGTGCCAGCAGCCAAGATTATGGCAGGGGGTATGGCTACACCTTC. Full variable domain (outside the CDR3, taken from reference TRBV3-1 and TRBJ1-2): DTAVSQTPKYLVTQMGNDKSIKCEQNLGHDTMYWYKQDSKKFLKIMFSYNNKELIINETVPNRFSPKSPDKAHLNLHINSLELGDSAVYFCASSQDYGRGYGYTFGSGTRLTVV.

The rearrangement links TRBV2 to TRBJ2-7; no clear D gene. This CDR3 is 11 amino acids long. The V gene's germline CDR1 is SNHLY and CDR2 FYNNEI. Between the trimmed V and J ends, which lost 9 bases and 2 bases, there was a span of 8 bases. CDR3 loop: CARGNPYEQYF. The CDR3 region has the DNA TGTGCCAGAGGGAACCCCTACGAGCAGTACTTC.

This clonotype was counted only a few times. V gene TRBV11-1 combines with J gene TRBJ1-6; D is uncertain. The CDR3 runs 13 residues. CDR1 and CDR2 from the germline V gene are SGHAT and FQDESV (reference sequence). Between the trimmed V and J ends, which lost 1 base and 9 bases, there was a span of 7 bases. The CDR3 here is CASSLVRVSPLHF. Written as DNA, the CDR3 is TGTGCCAGCAGCTTAGTCCGGGTTTCACCCCTCCACTTT.

This clonotype was counted ten times or more. The chain combines TRBV7-9 with TRBJ2-5, with 8 bases aligning to TRBD1. The CDR3 has 16 amino acids. Trimming at V came to 1 base and at J to 2 bases, leaving 6 bases not matched to a gene. Germline lookup yields CDR1 SEHNR and CDR2 FQNEAQ (reference sequence). The CDR3 region has the DNA TGTGCCAGCAGCTTAGGGGGGACAGGCACTCAAGAGACCCAGTACTTC. Residues: CASSLGGTGTQETQYF.

Many counts were recorded for this clonotype. This chain joins TRBV9 and TRBJ1-6, with TRBD1 identical over 11 bases. The junction had 5 bases not matched to a gene; V was cut back by 2 bases and J by 10 bases. In germline, CDR1 is SGDLS, CDR2 YYNGEE. CDR3 length: 15 residues. The CDR3 is CASSVKDRGLSPLHF. The CDR3 bases are TGTGCCAGCAGCGTTAAGGACAGGGGGCTATCACCCCTCCACTTT.

The gene calls are TRBV27 and TRBJ2-6; 10 nucleotides match TRBD1. This CDR3 region has 17 residues. Germline CDR1 is MNHEY and CDR2 is SMNVEV (reference sequence). With V trimmed by 4 bases and J by 0 bases, 3 bases remained unmatched. The chain's CDR3 is CASSWDRGRSGANVLTF. The CDR3 DNA sequence: TGTGCCAGCAGTTGGGACAGGGGACGCTCTGGGGCCAACGTCCTGACTTTC.

This clonotype was observed at least ten times. The gene calls are TRBV7-2 and TRBJ2-7, with 7 nucleotides matching TRBD1. This CDR3 contains 15 residues. V was pared by 5 bases and J by 3 bases, with 10 bases of the junction left unmatched. The germline CDR1 and CDR2 sequences are SGHTA and FQGNSA. The chain's CDR3 is CASSKQGIGVYEQYF. The CDR3 nucleotides are TGTGCCAGCAGCAAACAGGGGATTGGGGTCTACGAGCAGTACTTC. The full variable domain, in which reference TRBV7-2 and TRBJ2-7 provide the parts outside the CDR3, is GAGVSQSPSNKVTEKGKDVELRCDPISGHTALYWYRQSLGQGLEFLIYFQGNSAPDKSGLPSDRFSAERTGGSVSTLTIQRTQQEDSAVYLCASSKQGIGVYEQYFGPGTRLTVT.